One TCR beta chain is described in this entry. Its target is not known. Germline trimming cut 5 bases from V and 4 bases from J; bases unmatched to any gene: 13. CDR3 length: 16 amino acids. CDR1 is LNHDA and CDR2 is SQIVND in the germline V gene (reference sequence). This sample is drawn from a study of long-term antiretroviral therapy in people with HIV. Whole-study results and caveats: Repertoires in HIV (unlike those of controls) had narrower CDR3 length ranges. Diversity rose after ART but stayed below transplant donor controls. Clones that had undergone expansion before ART dominated the repertoire at all time points.

This was the immunoSEQ v3.0 assay at survey level. Using immunoSEQ multiplex PCR, the repertoire was profiled, and TCRdb retains in-frame clones only, with some absent. The sample yields 35,000 or so clones, 85% to 95% seen once. The sequence was collected from a woman in her forties or fifties with HIV. Here the sequenced sample was unsorted PBMCs, taken 4.1 years after starting antiretroviral therapy. The gene calls are TRBV19 and TRBJ1-1, with TRBD1 matching 7 bases. DNA of the CDR3: TGTGCCAGTAGTCCGCGGACAGGACGAGTGGGCACTGAAGCTTTCTTT. Translating it yields CASSPRTGRVGTEAFF.